The clone carrying this T cell receptor (beta chain) turned up a few times. Its cognate antigen is unknown. The germline CDR1 and CDR2 sequences are SGHTA and FQGTGA. The V gene end was trimmed by 6 bases and the J gene end by 1 base; junction bases not matched to a gene: 1. This CDR3 is built from 13 residues. These data are taken from a study of vaccination effects on CD4 cells after COVID-19. Using viral peptide pools, the ViraFEST assay grew out antigen-specific CD4+ T cells prior to sequencing. The culture ran for roughly ten days before CD4+ T cells were isolated. No vaccinee had earlier SARS-CoV-2 infection, and nucleocapsid antibodies were negative. Produced via immunoSEQ multiplex PCR; TCRdb's table is partial and in-frame only. The sample includes fewer than 30,000 clones, over 70% of them seen just once.

The sequence was obtained from a human donor who received a COVID-19 vaccine. The chain recombines TRBV7-3 with TRBJ1-1, with 8 bases lining up with TRBD1. The starting material was CD4+ T cells from PBMCs cultured with SARS-CoV-2 spike peptides, obtained before COVID-19 vaccination. CDR3 nucleotides: TGTGCCAGCAGAGGACAGGGGAACACTGAAGCTTTCTTT. It translates to CASRGQGNTEAFF.